These 21 T cell receptor beta chains were sequenced from one sample in a study of T cell responses to AZD1222 COVID-19 vaccine. Here immunoSEQ multiplex PCR was the method, and the copy in TCRdb shows in-frame clones only, minus some. There are roughly 140,000 clones in the sample; more than 75% occur only once, and 5% lies in the top ten. The sequencing used peripheral blood, collected on day 0 of AZD1222 vaccination. These receptors originate from an adult in good health.

This clone occurred once. This rearrangement joins TRBV15 to TRBJ2-5; D gene uncertain. V gave up 0 bases and J gave up 0 bases, with 8 bases separating them. This CDR3 has 15 residues. Germline values: CDR1 LNHNV, CDR2 YYDKDF (reference sequence). CDR3 sequence: CATSRDVGNQETQYF. The CDR3 coding sequence is TGTGCCACCAGCAGAGATGTGGGTAACCAAGAGACCCAGTACTTC.

The chain combines TRBV28 with TRBJ2-7, with D perhaps TRBD1 (5 bases). With 7 bases removed from V and 6 bases from J, the gap between germline ends came to 13 bases. The CDR3 is 12 amino acids. Germline CDR1 and CDR2: MDHEN and SYDVKM. DNA of the CDR3: TGTGCCAGCACCCTCGGTAGGGGCGAGCAGTACTTC. Amino acids: CASTLGRGEQYF.

This chain links TRBV6-5 with TRBJ1-5, with unresolved D. Germline V CDR1 and CDR2: MNHEY, SVGAGI. The CDR3 runs to 13 residues. The germline V and J ends were trimmed by 4 bases and 5 bases, with 9 bases remaining between them. CDR3 sequence reads: CASSSLSDQPQHF. CDR3 nucleotides: TGTGCCAGCAGTTCCCTCTCAGATCAGCCCCAGCATTTT.

The V call is TRBV6-6, the J call TRBJ1-2, with D tentatively TRBD1 (6 bases). CDR1 is MNHNY and CDR2 is SVGAGI in the germline V gene (reference sequence). With 2 bases removed from V and 0 bases from J, the gap between germline ends came to 10 bases. The CDR3 has 15 residues. In nucleotides, the CDR3 is TGTGCCAGCAGTTACGGGCAGGGGACTAACTATGGCTACACCTTC. This sequence encodes CASSYGQGTNYGYTF.

This clone was seen only once. The genes are TRBV6-5 and TRBJ1-4, with a tentative D call TRBD1 (5 bases). CDR1 and CDR2 (germline): MNHEY, SVGAGI. CDR3 length equals 14 residues. Trimming removed 0 bases from V and 5 bases from J, with 7 bases in between. In DNA form, the CDR3 reads TGTGCCAGCAGTTACTCGAAGGGGAATGAAAAACTGTTTTTT. This gives the protein CASSYSKGNEKLFF.

The chain employs TRBV28 and TRBJ2-7; D gene uncertain. Germline V CDR1 and CDR2: MDHEN, SYDVKM. The CDR3 runs to 15 residues. V was trimmed by 5 bases and J by 6 bases, leaving 20 bases between them. The CDR3 DNA reads as TGTGCCAGCAGTCCAGATCTTGGGCGCCCCGGCGAGCAGTACTTC. It translates to CASSPDLGRPGEQYF.

The chain links TRBV28 to TRBJ1-5, with a possible D match to TRBD1 (6 bases). Trimming removed 5 bases at V and 7 bases at J, with 24 bases between. Germline-derived CDR1 and CDR2 are MDHEN and SYDVKM. The CDR3 is made up of 17 amino acids. CDR3 sequence reads: CASSPLTPDRTEQPQHF. CDR3 nucleotides: TGTGCCAGCAGTCCCCTTACACCAGACAGGACTGAACAGCCCCAGCATTTT.

The genes are TRBV30 and TRBJ2-2; the D gene is possibly TRBD1 (6 bases). Germline V gives CDR1 GTSNPN, CDR2 SVGIG (reference sequence). This CDR3 is built from 12 residues. Trimming removed 5 bases from V and 4 bases from J, with 8 bases in between. DNA of the CDR3: TGTGCCTGGGCAGGGGTCACCGGGGAGCTGTTTTTT. Translated, it gives CAWAGVTGELFF.

The V and J genes are TRBV19 and TRBJ1-1; the D is unclear. Germline-derived CDR1 and CDR2 are LNHDA and SQIVND (reference sequence). Trimming stripped 2 bases from V and 6 bases from J, with 7 bases between. CDR3 size: 12 residues. For the CDR3, the DNA is TGTGCCAGTAGTATAAGGGCGGCTGAAGCTTTCTTT. Translation gives CASSIRAAEAFF.

The chain couples TRBV7-2 to TRBJ2-3; the match to TRBD2 covers 8 bases. CDR1 and CDR2 from the germline V gene are SGHTA and FQGNSA. Trimming at V came to 1 base and at J to 5 bases, leaving 5 bases not matched to a gene. The length of the CDR3 is 15 residues. CDR3 amino acids: CASSLVAGGGDTQYF. CDR3 bases: TGTGCCAGCAGCTTAGTTGCCGGGGGGGGAGATACGCAGTATTTT.

The chain links TRBV5-1 to TRBJ2-7, with 10 bases lining up with TRBD1. The trim removed 4 bases at V and 4 bases at J, leaving 8 bases unmatched. Germline-derived CDR1 and CDR2 are SGHRS and YFSETQ. The CDR3 sequence is 15 residues long. CDR3 loop: CASSLGGTGVYEQYF. CDR3 bases: TGCGCCAGCAGCCTGGGGGGGACAGGGGTATACGAGCAGTACTTC.

V gene TRBV18 combines with J gene TRBJ1-5; D is uncertain. The germline V and J ends were trimmed by 6 bases and 4 bases, with 13 bases remaining between them. Looked up from germline, CDR1 is KGHSH and CDR2 is LQKENI. The CDR3 has 14 residues. Here the CDR3 reads CASSAEQPNQPQHF. The CDR3 region has the DNA TGTGCCAGCTCCGCGGAGCAGCCTAATCAGCCCCAGCATTTT.

The V gene is TRBV12-3 or TRBV12-4, the J gene TRBJ1-5; maybe TRBD1 (5 bases). V dropped 3 bases and J dropped 5 bases, with 8 bases sitting between them. CDR3 length equals 13 residues. DNA of the CDR3: TGTGCCAGCAGTTTCGGGGGGGATCAGCCCCAGCATTTT. Translating it yields CASSFGGDQPQHF.

This clone was recorded a few times. The rearrangement uses TRBV6-5 and TRBJ2-1; 9 nucleotides match TRBD2. Germline V gene lookup returns CDR1 MNHEY and CDR2 SVGAGI. Trimming took 6 bases from V and 2 from J; bases not matched to a gene: 5. The CDR3 consists of 15 residues. This CDR3 is CASRLAGEAYNEQFF. The CDR3 coding sequence is TGTGCCAGCAGATTAGCGGGAGAGGCCTACAATGAGCAGTTCTTC.

The V and J genes are TRBV28 and TRBJ1-5; D gene ambiguous. The CDR3 covers 13 residues. Trimming pared 3 bases from V and 6 bases from J, leaving 9 bases between. Germline V gene lookup returns CDR1 MDHEN and CDR2 SYDVKM. The CDR3 spells CASSLSTGQPQHF. The CDR3 region has the DNA TGTGCCAGCAGTTTGTCGACTGGTCAGCCCCAGCATTTT.

The table lists this clone with a count of one. CDR3 bases: TGTGCCAGCAGCTTGGGACCAGGGAGCATTCAGTACTTC. The encoded protein is CASSLGPGSIQYF. This rearrangement joins TRBV5-6 to TRBJ2-4; D may be TRBD1 or TRBD2 (5 bases each). CDR3 length: 13 residues. V shed 0 bases and J shed 9 bases, with 10 bases lying between them. From germline, CDR1 is SGHDT and CDR2 YYEEEE.

This clone has just a few counts. The V and J genes are TRBV5-1 and TRBJ2-1, with 11 nucleotides matching TRBD1. Trimming removed 1 base from V and 6 bases from J; junction bases left unmatched: 3. The CDR3 is 15 residues long. Germline V gives CDR1 SGHRS, CDR2 YFSETQ. CDR3 amino acids: CASSLPGTGGNEQFF. The CDR3 coding sequence is TGCGCCAGCAGCTTGCCCGGGACAGGGGGCAATGAGCAGTTCTTC.

The chain recombines TRBV11-1 with TRBJ2-7; TRBD2 matches at 11 bases. Germline assignment: CDR1 SGHAT and CDR2 FQDESV (reference sequence). The CDR3 runs 15 residues. Germline trimming cut 3 bases from V and 6 bases from J; bases unmatched to any gene: 7. CDR3 nucleotides: TGTGCCAGCAGCTTGATAGCGGGAGGGCCGTCCGAGCAGTACTTC. Encoded protein: CASSLIAGGPSEQYF.

The V gene is TRBV6-6, the J gene TRBJ2-4, with TRBD2 identical over 11 bases. Germline trimming cut 5 bases from V and 0 bases from J; bases unmatched to any gene: 3. This CDR3 is 16 amino acids long. CDR1 and CDR2 (germline): MNHNY, SVGAGI (reference sequence). The CDR3 sequence is CASSRLAGLAKNIQYF. As DNA, the CDR3 is TGTGCCAGCAGTCGACTAGCGGGGCTAGCCAAAAACATTCAGTACTTC.

This rearrangement joins TRBV7-2 to TRBJ2-3; D uncertain. Germline CDR1 is SGHTA and CDR2 is FQGNSA. This CDR3 has 14 residues. V gave up 1 base and J gave up 5 bases, with 10 bases separating them. CDR3 nucleotides: TGTGCCAGCAGCTTAGTGTCTCCGTTAGATACGCAGTATTTT. Its protein product is CASSLVSPLDTQYF.

V and J are TRBV4-1 and TRBJ1-6, with TRBD1 matching over 7 bases. The J segment lost 0 bases and the V segment lost 4 bases, leaving 12 bases of the junction unmatched. The CDR3 is 19 residues long. Germline lookup yields CDR1 MGHRA and CDR2 YSYEKL. Here the CDR3 DNA reads TGCGCCAGCAGCCTAAGGGGGCGTGAAGGGAGCTCCTATAATTCACCCCTCCACTTT. It encodes CASSLRGREGSSYNSPLHF.